Following are 28 T cell receptor beta chains from one sample sequenced in a study of cytomegalovirus exposure and HLA in healthy donors. PCR amplification relied on 60 Vbeta primers (plus 13 Jbeta primers). Assay: immunoSEQ multiplex PCR; the TCRdb copy retains only in-frame clones and omits some. The sample lists around 92,000 clones, around 81% seen once, with 2% to 2.5% in the top ten. The sequencing sample was made of PBMCs. These receptors originate from a man between 18 and 35 years old in good health and CMV-seronegative.

The chain carries TRBV6-5 and TRBJ1-2; D possibly corresponds to TRBD1 (6 bases). Looked up from germline, CDR1 is MNHEY and CDR2 is SVGAGI. V lost 2 bases to trimming and J lost 4 bases, with 17 bases between them. The CDR3 loop spans 16 amino acids. DNA of the CDR3: TGTGCCAGCAGTTACACCCGGGCAGGGGCCCCCTATGGCTACACCTTC. Translated: CASSYTRAGAPYGYTF.

The table lists this clone with a few counts. The V call is TRBV6-5, the J call TRBJ2-7; a possible D gene is TRBD1 (7 bases). This CDR3 has 13 amino acids. The germline gives CDR1 MNHEY, CDR2 SVGAGI. V was cut by 6 bases and J by 4 bases, with 13 bases left in between. CDR3 coding DNA: TGTGCCAGCAGGTTACAGGGGAGGTACGAGCAGTACTTC. Its translation is CASRLQGRYEQYF.

The gene calls are TRBV6-1 and TRBJ2-5; 7 bases fit TRBD1. The J segment lost 4 bases and the V segment lost 8 bases, leaving 10 bases of the junction unmatched. CDR3 length: 14 residues. CDR1 is MNHNS and CDR2 is SASEGT in the germline V gene. Here the CDR3 reads CASDVTGSRETQYF. For the CDR3, the DNA is TGTGCCAGCGACGTGACAGGGTCGAGAGAGACCCAGTACTTC.

The chain recombines TRBV9 with TRBJ1-3; D remains ambiguous. V dropped 2 bases and J dropped 7 bases, with 16 bases sitting between them. Germline V gives CDR1 SGDLS, CDR2 YYNGEE. The length of the CDR3 is 15 residues. The CDR3: CASSVSGQVGNTIYF. For the CDR3, the DNA is TGTGCCAGCAGCGTGAGCGGGCAAGTAGGCAACACCATATATTTT.

The CDR3 loop is CASSLGGGTGDSSPLHF. The CDR3 bases are TGCGCCAGCAGCTTGGGAGGGGGGACAGGGGACAGTTCACCCCTCCACTTT. J is TRBJ1-6 and V is TRBV5-1; 10 bases match TRBD1. Germline CDR1 reads SGHRS; CDR2 reads YFSETQ. V shed 0 bases and J 9 bases; nucleotides not matched to a gene: 9. CDR3 size: 17 residues.

The J gene is TRBJ2-2, the V gene TRBV19; D possibly corresponds to TRBD2 (7 bases). CDR3 length: 16 residues. The germline V gene encodes CDR1 LNHDA and CDR2 SQIVND (reference sequence). The germline V and J ends were trimmed by 1 base and 4 bases, with 13 bases remaining between them. The CDR3: CASSIVRGARTGELFF. The CDR3 bases are TGTGCCAGTAGTATAGTCCGGGGGGCCCGCACCGGGGAGCTGTTTTTT.

The rearrangement joins TRBV10-3 to TRBJ2-2; D remains unclear. The CDR3 has 13 amino acids. In germline, CDR1 is ENHRY, CDR2 SYGVKD. The germline V and J ends were trimmed by 3 bases and 3 bases, with 5 bases remaining between them. The CDR3: CAISDPYTGELFF. The CDR3 DNA reads TGTGCCATCAGTGATCCGTACACCGGGGAGCTGTTTTTT.

The chain combines TRBV6-5 with TRBJ2-3; D not certain. V lost 5 bases and J lost 1, with 4 bases in between. The CDR3 covers 12 residues. Germline V lookup: CDR1 MNHEY, CDR2 SVGAGI. The CDR3 nucleotides are TGTGCCAGCAGTGGAGGCACAGATACGCAGTATTTT. This gives the protein CASSGGTDTQYF.

The gene calls are TRBV6-5 and TRBJ1-1; 11 bases line up with TRBD1. CDR1 is MNHEY and CDR2 is SVGAGI in the germline V gene. CDR3 size: 14 residues. V lost 4 bases to trimming and J lost 3 bases; unmatched junction nucleotides: 1. The CDR3: CASSWGQGDTEAFF. For the CDR3, the DNA is TGTGCCAGCAGTTGGGGACAGGGGGACACTGAAGCTTTCTTT.

The rearrangement uses TRBV15 and TRBJ2-1; TRBD2 matches 7 bases. CDR1 and CDR2 (germline): LNHNV, YYDKDF (reference sequence). The CDR3 extends over 15 amino acids. V dropped 2 bases and J dropped 6; count of bases not matched to a gene: 7. The CDR3 protein is CATSRTTTSPNEQFF. CDR3 DNA sequence: TGTGCCACCAGCAGAACAACGACTAGCCCCAATGAGCAGTTCTTC.

The CDR3 loop reads CSVRGQLNTEAFF. The CDR3 region has the DNA TGCAGCGTCAGGGGACAGTTGAACACTGAAGCTTTCTTT. The chain links TRBV29-1 to TRBJ1-1; 7 bases map to TRBD1. The CDR3 loop spans 13 amino acids. Per germline, CDR1 SQVTM and CDR2 ANQGSEA. J gave up 0 bases and V 6 bases, and 4 bases lay outside the gene matches.

This clone was detected a few times. This chain links TRBV13 with TRBJ2-7, with 13 positions matching TRBD2. Germline assignment: CDR1 PRHDT and CDR2 FYEKMQ (reference sequence). CDR3 length equals 20 residues. The V segment lost 5 bases and the J segment 2 bases; nucleotides outside the gene matches: 18. The DNA of the CDR3 is TGTGCCAGCAGCGATACGAGCGCTACTAGCGGGGGGGCCTCCACCTACGAGCAGTACTTC. Translated, it gives CASSDTSATSGGASTYEQYF.

This chain uses TRBV19 with TRBJ1-3; the match to TRBD1 covers 8 bases. There are 14 residues in the CDR3. The J segment lost 5 bases and the V segment lost 7 bases, leaving 7 bases of the junction unmatched. In germline, CDR1 is LNHDA, CDR2 SQIVND (reference sequence). The CDR3 DNA reads TGTGCCAGTACCCTACAGGGGGGGAGAAACACCATATATTTT. Protein: CASTLQGGRNTIYF.

The CDR3 loop reads CSVVTSGGTQETQYF. CDR3 DNA: TGCAGCGTTGTGACTAGCGGGGGGACCCAAGAGACCCAGTACTTC. The chain links TRBV29-1 to TRBJ2-5; 13 nucleotides line up with TRBD2. Looked up from germline, CDR1 is SQVTM and CDR2 is ANQGSEA. The CDR3 sequence is 15 residues long. Losses at the gene ends were 4 bases for V and 1 base for J; bases not matched to a gene: 3.

J is TRBJ2-3 and V is TRBV2, with TRBD2 matching over 7 bases. CDR3 length equals 16 residues. CDR1 is SNHLY, CDR2 FYNNEI, per germline. V gave up 11 bases and J gave up 3 bases; unmatched junction bases: 17. The CDR3 coding sequence is TGTGCCTGGCGGCTGCGAGCGGGGTTAGAAACAGATACGCAGTATTTT. It specifies CAWRLRAGLETDTQYF. Full variable domain (rest looked up from reference TRBV2 and TRBJ2-3): EPEVTQTPSHQVTQMGQEVILRCVPISNHLYFYWYRQILGQKVEFLVSFYNNEISEKSEIFDDQFSVERPDGSNFTLKIRSTKLEDSAMYFCAWRLRAGLETDTQYFGPGTRLTVL.

The chain carries TRBV7-2 and TRBJ2-7, with 7 bases identical to TRBD1. Germline CDR1 and CDR2: SGHTA and FQGNSA. CDR3 length: 17 residues. The J segment lost 2 bases and the V segment lost 5 bases, leaving 15 bases of the junction unmatched. Here the CDR3 reads CASSPMGQLGRAYEQYF. CDR3 bases: TGTGCCAGCAGCCCAATGGGACAGTTAGGAAGGGCCTACGAGCAGTACTTC.

As concerns this clone: Relative to the germline gene, one junction end is altered; a read error may explain this. The J gene is TRBJ1-1, the V gene TRBV7-9; 10 bases agree with TRBD1. The CDR3 covers 17 residues. Germline CDR1 is SEHNR and CDR2 is FQNEAQ (reference sequence). The CDR3 here is CSSSLDRGGFRNTEAFF. The CDR3 DNA is TGTTCCAGCAGCCTGGACAGGGGGGGTTTTCGGAACACTGAAGCTTTCTTT.

V usage is TRBV6-6 and J usage is TRBJ1-6; 9 bases line up with TRBD1. The CDR3 runs to 15 residues. V shed 6 bases and J 7 bases; nucleotides not matched to a gene: 7. Per germline, CDR1 MNHNY and CDR2 SVGAGI (reference sequence). CDR3 nucleotides: TGTGCCAGCAGCCCTACAGGGGGCCAGAATTCACCCCTCCACTTT. This codes for CASSPTGGQNSPLHF.

The chain combines TRBV18 with TRBJ1-1, with 10 positions matching TRBD1. The junction had 7 bases not matched to a gene; V was cut back by 7 bases and J by 5 bases. CDR1 is KGHSH, CDR2 LQKENI, per germline. The CDR3 is 14 residues long. The CDR3 loop reads CASFPGQGRTEAFF. CDR3 in DNA: TGTGCCAGCTTCCCGGGACAGGGGAGGACTGAAGCTTTCTTT.

J is TRBJ2-5 and V is TRBV12-5, with TRBD1 as a possible D gene (6 bases). Trimming removed 0 bases at V and 2 bases at J, with 10 bases between. Germline lookup yields CDR1 LGHNT and CDR2 FRNRAP. This CDR3 spans 15 amino acids. For the CDR3, the DNA is TGTGCTAGTGGTTTGGTACGAACAGGGCAAGAGACCCAGTACTTC. This translates into CASGLVRTGQETQYF. Supplemented by reference TRBV12-5 and TRBJ2-5, the full variable domain reads DARVTQTPRHKVTEMGQEVTMRCQPILGHNTVFWYRQTMMQGLELLAYFRNRAPLDDSGMPKDRFSAEMPDATLATLKIQPSEPRDSAVYFCASGLVRTGQETQYFGPGTRLLVL.

This chain links TRBV6-6 with TRBJ1-2, with 7 nucleotides matching TRBD1. Germline CDR1 is MNHNY and CDR2 is SVGAGI (reference sequence). V was pared by 4 bases and J by 6 bases, with 8 bases of the junction left unmatched. The CDR3 runs 14 residues. The CDR3 is CASSFIDRVNGYTF. In DNA, the CDR3 is TGTGCCAGCAGTTTTATCGACAGGGTGAATGGCTACACCTTC.

This chain connects TRBV5-4 to TRBJ2-2, with D maybe TRBD1 (6 bases). Trimming stripped 0 bases from V and 7 bases from J, with 16 bases between. The CDR3 is 16 amino acids. Germline V lookup: CDR1 SGHNT, CDR2 YYREEE (reference sequence). CDR3 bases: TGTGCCAGCAGCTTGGAACAGGGTCGAGGGGGCGGGGAGCTGTTTTTT. Amino acids: CASSLEQGRGGGELFF. The variable domain in full, with the rest retrieved from reference TRBV5-4 and TRBJ2-2, is ETGVTQSPTHLIKTRGQQVTLRCSSQSGHNTVSWYQQALGQGPQFIFQYYREEENGRGNFPPRFSGLQFPNYSSELNVNALELDDSALYLCASSLEQGRGGGELFFGEGSRLTVL.

Note on this clone: At one end, the junction sequence differs from germline, possibly due to a read error. The chain combines TRBV5-1 with TRBJ1-1; a weak D match, TRBD1 (5 bases). Per germline, CDR1 SGHRS and CDR2 YFSETQ. The CDR3 consists of 13 residues. Written as DNA, the CDR3 is TGCGCCAGCAGCGTACAGGTATACACTGAGGCTTTCTTT. Translated: CASSVQVYTEAFF.

This chain connects TRBV6-5 to TRBJ1-6; tentatively, D is TRBD1 (5 bases). Trimming took off 4 bases at V and 10 bases at J, with 17 bases between the two ends. Germline assignment: CDR1 MNHEY and CDR2 SVGAGI. The CDR3 spans 15 residues. The CDR3: CASSSPGRVASPLHF. The DNA of the CDR3 is TGTGCCAGCAGTTCCCCCGGCAGGGTGGCATCACCCCTCCACTTT.

This sequence joins TRBV7-9 and TRBJ1-4, with TRBD1 identical over 10 bases. After removal of 5 bases from V and 8 bases from J, the junction contained 5 bases not matched to a gene. From germline, CDR1 is SEHNR and CDR2 FQNEAQ (reference sequence). The CDR3 length is 14 residues. CDR3 in DNA: TGTGCCAGCAGCCGACAGGGGGCCGAGGAAAAACTGTTTTTT. Protein sequence: CASSRQGAEEKLFF.

The chain links TRBV18 to TRBJ2-7; D might be TRBD2 (6 bases). The ends were cut back, 6 bases at V and 3 bases at J, with 15 bases in the middle. Germline CDR1 is KGHSH and CDR2 is LQKENI. This CDR3 is 14 amino acids long. The CDR3 DNA reads TGTGCCAGCTCTGCTCAGGAGGGGTACTACGAGCAGTACTTC. Its protein is CASSAQEGYYEQYF.

This clone occurred once. The chain has TRBV10-1 and TRBJ1-2; D gene unclear. Germline V CDR1 and CDR2: WNHNN, SYGVQD (reference sequence). Trimming stripped 3 bases from V and 5 bases from J, with 10 bases between. The CDR3 spans 13 residues. Here the CDR3 DNA reads TGCGCCAGCAGTGATTCTGTATCTTATGGCTACACCTTC. This sequence encodes CASSDSVSYGYTF.

This clone was counted a single time. The CDR3 spells CASSLPAGQNEQFF. CDR3 DNA sequence: TGCGCCAGCAGCTTACCGGCAGGGCAGAATGAGCAGTTCTTC. This chain links TRBV5-1 with TRBJ2-1; perhaps TRBD1 as D (5 bases). The CDR3 has 14 residues. The V gene lost 2 bases and the J gene lost 7 bases, with 13 bases spanning the gap. The germline V gene has CDR1 SGHRS and CDR2 YFSETQ.